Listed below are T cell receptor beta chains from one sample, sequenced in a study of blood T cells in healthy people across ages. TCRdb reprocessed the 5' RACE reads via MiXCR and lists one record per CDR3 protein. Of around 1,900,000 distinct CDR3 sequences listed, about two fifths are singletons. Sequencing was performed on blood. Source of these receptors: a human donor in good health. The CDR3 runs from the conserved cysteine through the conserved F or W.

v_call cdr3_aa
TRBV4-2 CASSQDEGPGETQYF
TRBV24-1 CATSVGDGYTF
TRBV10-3 CAISEGFGAGGTYEQYF
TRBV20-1 CSADTRGGYTF
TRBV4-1 CASSQGTVITDTQYF
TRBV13 CASNIGLADQETQYF
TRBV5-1 CASNSASGANVLTF
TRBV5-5 CASSLSDLSSTDTQYF
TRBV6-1 CASSEDPARVDSYEQYF
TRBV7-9 CASSLGLTTQYF
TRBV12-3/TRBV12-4 CASSFSRTSGGLYTDTQYF
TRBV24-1 CATSDQGPPKDTQYF
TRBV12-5 CASALGAAGTTDTQYF
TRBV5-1 CASSLGPSSGANVLTF
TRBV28 CAGRTPGHSYEQYF
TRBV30 CAWSVYRQTEQYF
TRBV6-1 CASSTGTGGPNYNSPLHF
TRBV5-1 CASSDEKETQYF
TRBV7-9 CASSQQGTPTDTQYF
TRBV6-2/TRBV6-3 CASSSSEHGGGFF
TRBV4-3 CASSQGTGLSTDTQYF
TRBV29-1 CSVGGRQLERNIQYF
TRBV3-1 CASEALGDTQYF
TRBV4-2 CASSQEEGRGTEAFF
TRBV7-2 CASGLPRPPSQETQYF
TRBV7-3 CASSLGEGRGNNEQFF
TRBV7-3 CASSPTGLAGGYNEQFF
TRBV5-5 CASSWAPGTNEKLFF
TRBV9 CASSAFTGTLTEAFF
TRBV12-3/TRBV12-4 CASSLGTAANF
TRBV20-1 CSARATPGQANQPQHF
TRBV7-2 CASSLFGREDEQFF
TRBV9 CAGSVGLALVETQYF
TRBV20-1 CSASLAGEYTDTQYF
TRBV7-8 CASSFFGTNTEAFF
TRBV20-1 CSARDAGSNRPQHF
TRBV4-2 CASSQVGTSGGLYEQFF
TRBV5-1 CASSFIVEETQYF
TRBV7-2 CASSLSRYGHNEQFF
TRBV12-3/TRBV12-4 CASCDGANSPLHF
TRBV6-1 CASSALGGHSNTEAFF
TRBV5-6 CATSSTLIYGYTF
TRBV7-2 CASSRNRQGPTTNEKLFF
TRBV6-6 CASSYGSVSGNQPQHF
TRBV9 CASSAMGEQFF
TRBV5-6 CASSSGTGGYYNEQFF
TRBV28 CASSSLDRVHHEQYF
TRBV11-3 CASSPHLATGQWNEQFF
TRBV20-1 CSANGEQTSYTF